These 32 T cell receptor beta chains came from one sample sequenced in a study of T cells after yellow fever vaccination. TCRdb re-derived calls from the 5' RACE reads in MiXCR, one entry per CDR3 protein. The sample has about 250,000 distinct CDR3 sequences; about 3.7% are singletons. Sequences were derived from PBMCs, sampled 15 days after the yellow fever booster vaccination. All receptors come from a man between 18 and 29 years old who received the YFV17D yellow fever vaccine.

This clonotype was recorded many times. This chain joins TRBV5-1 and TRBJ2-3; TRBD1 is a possible D gene (6 bases). CDR1 is SGHRS and CDR2 is YFSETQ in the germline V gene. CDR3 length: 14 amino acids. V lost 4 bases and J 9 bases, leaving 18 bases between the germline ends. CDR3 sequence reads: CASSLTDRPETQYF. Here the CDR3 DNA reads TGCGCCAGCAGCCTAACGGACAGACCGGAGACGCAGTATTTT. The full variable domain, its missing parts supplied by reference TRBV5-1 and TRBJ2-3, is KAGVTQTPRYLIKTRGQQVTLSCSPISGHRSVSWYQQTPGQGLQFLFEYFSETQRNKGNFPGRFSGRQFSNSRSEMNVSTLELGDSALYLCASSLTDRPETQYFGPGTRLTVL.

This clonotype was seen many times. The chain joins TRBV29-1 to TRBJ2-3, with D tentatively TRBD1 or TRBD2 (7 bases each). Germline V gene lookup returns CDR1 SQVTM and CDR2 ANQGSEA. V was cut by 4 bases and J by 3 bases, with 14 bases left in between. The length of the CDR3 is 14 residues. The CDR3 loop reads CSVGRGGATDTQYF. The CDR3, as DNA: TGCAGCGTTGGCAGGGGGGGGGCAACAGATACGCAGTATTTT.

This clonotype has at least ten counts. The rearrangement uses TRBV23-1 and TRBJ2-3; weak D call: TRBD1 (6 bases). TRBV23-1 counts as an open reading frame of uncertain function. V lost 11 bases, J lost 4 bases, and 19 bases lay in between. The CDR3 runs to 14 residues. The CDR3 reads CAGRPGAFADTQYF. The CDR3 DNA follows: TGCGCCGGACGTCCAGGGGCGTTTGCAGATACGCAGTATTTT.

In this sample, this clonotype turned up many times. The chain recombines TRBV7-2 with TRBJ2-7; D is tentatively TRBD1 or TRBD2 (5 bases each). Trimming removed 1 base at V and 5 bases at J, with 12 bases between. Germline values: CDR1 SGHTA, CDR2 FQGNSA. There are 14 residues in the CDR3. CDR3 in amino acids: CASSLDGTLDEQYF. The CDR3 DNA follows: TGTGCCAGCAGCTTAGACGGGACCCTAGACGAGCAGTACTTC.

This clonotype came up many times. The chain combines TRBV4-3 with TRBJ1-1; no definite D call. The CDR3 has 15 amino acids. With 1 base removed from V and 4 bases from J, the gap between germline ends came to 13 bases. Germline loops: CDR1 LGHNA, CDR2 YSLEER. CDR3 nucleotide sequence: TGCGCCAGCAGCCAAGGGCGTGGTAGGCCCACTGAAGCTTTCTTT. Translated, it gives CASSQGRGRPTEAFF.

This clonotype was seen repeatedly, ten times or more. The V and J genes are TRBV20-1 and TRBJ2-3, with 8 positions matching TRBD2. Trimming took 5 bases from V and 4 from J; bases not matched to a gene: 11. The germline CDR1 and CDR2 sequences are DFQATT and SNEGSKA (reference sequence). The CDR3 spans 15 residues. CDR3 protein: CSAGHAGGGADTQYF. The CDR3, as DNA: TGCAGTGCTGGACATGCCGGGGGGGGAGCAGATACGCAGTATTTT.

This clonotype was observed many times. V gene TRBV28 combines with J gene TRBJ2-7; the D call may be TRBD1 or TRBD2 (5 bases each). Per the germline V gene, CDR1 is MDHEN and CDR2 is SYDVKM. V was pared by 5 bases and J by 1 base, with 9 bases between. This CDR3 is 13 amino acids long. The CDR3 DNA reads TGTGCCAGCAGTCCGGGACGTTCCTACGAGCAGTACGTC. It specifies CASSPGRSYEQYV.

This clonotype occurred many times. The chain joins TRBV2 to TRBJ1-4, with D perhaps matching TRBD1 (6 bases). Trimming took off 5 bases at V and 7 bases at J, with 20 bases between the two ends. This CDR3 region has 16 residues. Germline V gives CDR1 SNHLY, CDR2 FYNNEI. The CDR3: CASSRPSTGNTEKLFF. The CDR3 DNA reads TGTGCCAGCAGTAGGCCCTCGACAGGCAACACTGAAAAACTGTTTTTT.

This clonotype was seen repeatedly, ten times or more. The chain joins TRBV7-2 to TRBJ2-7; TRBD1 or TRBD2 may be the D gene (5 bases each). CDR1 and CDR2 (germline): SGHTA, FQGNSA. CDR3 length: 13 residues. Trimming removed 5 bases at V and 6 bases at J, with 14 bases between. CDR3 DNA: TGTGCCAGCAGCCGGGACCGATCCCTCGAGCAGTACGTC. Translating gives CASSRDRSLEQYV.

This clonotype was counted ten times or more. The chain has TRBV5-1 and TRBJ2-1; 8 bases are a match to TRBD1. CDR3 length: 12 residues. With V trimmed by 5 bases and J by 9 bases, 4 bases remained unmatched. Germline CDR1 SGHRS, CDR2 YFSETQ. The CDR3 DNA reads as TGCGCCAGCAGAGGACAGGGCATTGAGCAGTTCTTC. Encoded protein: CASRGQGIEQFF. The variable domain in full, with the rest retrieved from reference TRBV5-1 and TRBJ2-1, is KAGVTQTPRYLIKTRGQQVTLSCSPISGHRSVSWYQQTPGQGLQFLFEYFSETQRNKGNFPGRFSGRQFSNSRSEMNVSTLELGDSALYLCASRGQGIEQFFGPGTRLTVL.

This clonotype appeared many times. The chain combines TRBV10-3 with TRBJ2-1, with D perhaps assigned TRBD1 or TRBD2 (6 bases each). Trimming took off 3 bases at V and 0 bases at J, with 12 bases between the two ends. The CDR3 sequence is 16 residues long. Per the germline V gene, CDR1 is ENHRY and CDR2 is SYGVKD. The CDR3 region is CAISELGGSSYNEQFF. The CDR3 bases are TGTGCCATCAGTGAACTAGGGGGGAGCTCCTACAATGAGCAGTTCTTC.

This clonotype was found many times. This chain connects TRBV7-3 to TRBJ2-4; D remains unclear. Germline-derived CDR1 and CDR2 are SGHTA and FQGTGA. Trimming stripped 0 bases from V and 1 base from J, with 1 base between. This CDR3 spans 13 amino acids. This CDR3 reads CASSLTAKNIQYF. CDR3 coding DNA: TGTGCCAGCAGCTTAACTGCCAAAAACATTCAGTACTTC. Filled out from reference TRBV7-3 and TRBJ2-4, the complete variable domain reads GAGVSQTPSNKVTEKGKYVELRCDPISGHTALYWYRQSLGQGPEFLIYFQGTGAADDSGLPNDRFFAVRPEGSVSTLKIQRTERGDSAVYLCASSLTAKNIQYFGAGTRLSVL.

This clonotype occurred a few times. Relative to the germline gene, one junction end is altered; a read error may explain this. V usage is TRBV7-6 and J usage is TRBJ2-5; 8 bases are shared with TRBD2. The CDR3 runs to 14 residues. CDR1 SGHVS and CDR2 FNYEAQ come from the germline V gene. The CDR3 nucleotides read TGTGCCAGCAGCTTAGGTTACGGGGGGGCAAGCTCCGACTTC. Translated, it gives CASSLGYGGASSDF.

In this sample, this clonotype turned up many times. CDR3 bases: TGCGCCAGCAGCTCCTCTAATACAGGGATCACTGAAGCTTTCTTT. Encoded protein: CASSSSNTGITEAFF. The V call is TRBV5-1, the J call TRBJ1-1; possibly TRBD1 for D (6 bases). The CDR3 is made up of 15 amino acids. Germline V gene data show CDR1 as SGHRS and CDR2 as YFSETQ. Trimming cost V 3 bases and J 4 bases, with 16 bases left between them.

This clonotype was recorded at least ten times. The chain joins TRBV12-3 or TRBV12-4 to TRBJ2-7; no clear D gene. This CDR3 spans 12 amino acids. The V gene lost 5 bases and the J gene lost 6 bases, with 11 bases spanning the gap. The chain's CDR3 is CASSPVMAEQYF. DNA for the CDR3: TGTGCCAGCAGTCCCGTAATGGCCGAGCAGTACTTC.

This clonotype was seen many times. This CDR3 fails to terminate in the conserved phenylalanine or tryptophan, so it likely reflects a read error. This rearrangement joins TRBV18 to TRBJ1-2; D not certain. V lost 2 bases to trimming and J lost 4 bases, with 11 bases between them. The CDR3 runs 14 residues. Germline lookup yields CDR1 KGHSH and CDR2 LQKENI. The CDR3 loop is CASSPGLAVYGYTL. DNA for the CDR3: TGTGCCAGCTCACCAGGCCTCGCAGTCTATGGCTACACCTTA.

This clonotype was seen ten or more times. This sequence joins TRBV27 and TRBJ2-5, with a tentative D call TRBD2 (6 bases). CDR1 MNHEY and CDR2 SMNVEV come from the germline V gene (reference sequence). V lost 4 bases and J lost 2, with 14 bases in between. The CDR3 spans 15 residues. CDR3 residues: CASSSLGAGQETQYF. As DNA, the CDR3 is TGTGCCAGCAGTTCCCTTGGGGCGGGGCAAGAGACCCAGTACTTC.

The sample holds many counts of this clonotype. V usage is TRBV5-1 and J usage is TRBJ2-1; the D gene is possibly TRBD1 (5 bases). This CDR3 has 14 amino acids. V shed 3 bases and J shed 6 bases, with 13 bases lying between them. Germline V lookup: CDR1 SGHRS, CDR2 YFSETQ. This CDR3 is CASSSQGGSNEQFF. The CDR3 DNA follows: TGCGCCAGCAGCTCGCAGGGTGGTTCCAATGAGCAGTTCTTC.

This clonotype was found many times. CDR3 residues: CSARPEVATNEKLFF. For the CDR3, the DNA is TGCAGTGCTAGGCCCGAGGTTGCAACTAATGAAAAACTGTTTTTT. J is TRBJ1-4 and V is TRBV20-1; D is undetermined. Trimming took 3 bases from V and 0 from J, leaving 11 bases between them. CDR1 DFQATT and CDR2 SNEGSKA come from the germline V gene (reference sequence). This CDR3 has 15 amino acids.

This clonotype was recorded at least ten times. The chain employs TRBV5-6 and TRBJ1-6; D call uncertain. The V end lost 6 bases, the J end lost 9 bases, and 13 bases lay between the germline ends. Germline CDR1 is SGHDT and CDR2 is YYEEEE. The CDR3 length is 13 residues. The CDR3 loop is CASMEVEGSPLHF. The CDR3 DNA sequence: TGTGCCAGCATGGAGGTCGAGGGTTCACCCCTCCACTTT.

This clonotype was picked up a small number of times. The V and J genes are TRBV6-2 or TRBV6-3 and TRBJ2-1; D remains ambiguous. Trimming removed 7 bases from V and 7 bases from J, with 14 bases in between. The germline V gene has CDR1 MNHEY and CDR2 SVGEGT. The CDR3 is 13 amino acids. The CDR3: CASTLDWANEQFF. The CDR3 DNA reads TGTGCCAGCACCTTAGACTGGGCTAATGAGCAGTTCTTC.

The table lists this clonotype with many counts. The chain carries TRBV4-2 and TRBJ2-3; no definite D call. The germline gives CDR1 LGHNA, CDR2 YNFKEQ. This CDR3 is built from 15 residues. V lost 1 base to trimming and J lost 4 bases, with 12 bases between them. CDR3 nucleotide sequence: TGTGCCAGCAGCCAAGTGAGCATGGGGTCAGATACGCAGTATTTT. Its protein product is CASSQVSMGSDTQYF.

This clonotype appeared many times. In nucleotides, the CDR3 is TGTGCCAGCAACTTAAGGCAGGCATACAATGAGCAGTTCTTC. It encodes CASNLRQAYNEQFF. The rearrangement uses TRBV6-2 or TRBV6-3 and TRBJ2-1; D is uncertain. The CDR3 is 14 residues long. Trimming cost V 7 bases and J 4 bases, with 14 bases left between them. Germline V CDR1 and CDR2: MNHEY, SVGEGT.

This clonotype appeared many times. The J gene is TRBJ2-7, the V gene TRBV20-1; tentatively, D is TRBD2 (7 bases). There are 14 residues in the CDR3. The germline V gene has CDR1 DFQATT and CDR2 SNEGSKA (reference sequence). The V and J ends lost 3 bases and 2 bases respectively, with 14 bases between them. The CDR3 region has the DNA TGCAGTGCTAGCGGGGGGCTCCCGCCCTACGAGCAGTACTTC. Residues: CSASGGLPPYEQYF.

The sample holds many counts of this clonotype. The J gene is TRBJ1-1, the V gene TRBV9; perhaps TRBD1 as D (6 bases). The V gene's germline CDR1 is SGDLS and CDR2 YYNGEE. The CDR3 runs 12 residues. V was pared by 3 bases and J by 7 bases, with 10 bases between. This chain's CDR3 is CASSEGVGEAFF. The DNA of the CDR3 is TGTGCCAGCAGCGAGGGGGTTGGTGAAGCTTTCTTT.

This clonotype has at least ten counts. CDR3 in DNA: TGTGCCAGTAGTATGGACAGGGGGAGATATGAGCAGTTCTTC. This gives the protein CASSMDRGRYEQFF. This sequence joins TRBV19 and TRBJ2-1, with 10 bases aligning to TRBD1. The V gene's germline CDR1 is LNHDA and CDR2 SQIVND (reference sequence). The junction had 4 bases not matched to a gene; V was cut back by 3 bases and J by 8 bases. The CDR3 length is 14 residues.

This clonotype was found many times. The rearrangement joins TRBV5-4 to TRBJ2-4, with a possible D match to TRBD1 (5 bases). The V end lost 1 base, the J end lost 8 bases, and 7 bases lay between the germline ends. CDR3 size: 12 residues. Germline V lookup: CDR1 SGHNT, CDR2 YYREEE (reference sequence). The CDR3 DNA sequence: TGTGCCAGCAGCTTGATAGGGGACATTCAGTACTTC. It specifies CASSLIGDIQYF.

The chain links TRBV9 to TRBJ2-7, with D uncertain. This CDR3 contains 13 residues. V was trimmed by 0 bases and J by 7 bases, leaving 11 bases between them. Germline values: CDR1 SGDLS, CDR2 YYNGEE. The CDR3 DNA reads TGTGCCAGCAGCGTAGGTGGGGTCGGAGAGCAGTACTTC. Translation: CASSVGGVGEQYF.

This clonotype was seen at least ten times. J is TRBJ2-1 and V is TRBV3-1, with TRBD2 as a possible D gene (5 bases). The germline V and J ends were trimmed by 2 bases and 10 bases, with 12 bases remaining between them. The length of the CDR3 is 13 residues. Germline V CDR1 and CDR2: LGHDT, YNNKEL (reference sequence). In DNA form, the CDR3 reads TGTGCCAGCAGCCAATTCCTGGGAGTCGAGCAGTTCTTC. This sequence encodes CASSQFLGVEQFF.

This clonotype has at least ten counts. The chain is built from TRBV19 and TRBJ1-6; D call uncertain. The CDR3 has 14 residues. The germline CDR1 and CDR2 sequences are LNHDA and SQIVND (reference sequence). With 6 bases removed from V and 7 bases from J, the gap between germline ends came to 13 bases. The CDR3 DNA reads as TGTGCCAGTAGCCTTGGAGGGAGGAATTCACCCCTCCACTTT. It yields the protein CASSLGGRNSPLHF.

This clonotype was recorded a few times. The chain links TRBV5-4 to TRBJ1-4; 10 bases align to TRBD1. Germline CDR1 and CDR2: SGHNT and YYREEE (reference sequence). The V gene end was trimmed by 0 bases and the J gene end by 10 bases; junction bases not matched to a gene: 3. This CDR3 has 14 amino acids. CDR3 in DNA: TGTGCCAGCAGCTTGGATGGGACAGGGGTAAAACTGTTTTTT. The encoded protein is CASSLDGTGVKLFF.

The chain has TRBV7-2 and TRBJ2-1; D uncertain. Germline CDR1 reads SGHTA; CDR2 reads FQGNSA. This CDR3 comprises 14 residues. V was shortened by 5 bases and J by 7 bases, with 15 bases between the two germline ends. CDR3 sequence: CASSPSLIQNEQFF. The CDR3 DNA sequence: TGTGCCAGCAGCCCTTCCCTAATACAGAATGAGCAGTTCTTC.